The 32 T cell receptor beta chains in this list originate from one sample, sequenced in a study of beta chain features in type 1 diabetes (dated by TCRdb to 2016 to 2019). Results the study describes overall, beyond this receptor: A moderate but significant shortening of TCRB CDR3 length was observed in type 1 diabetes patients in all four CD4+ subsets.

These receptors' antigens are unknown. The method behind the library was the immunoSEQ multiplex PCR assay. The High Capacity cDNA Reverse Transcription Kit was used to reverse transcribe all of the isolated RNA, meaning that expressed TCRB transcripts were what got sequenced. TCRdb obtained this table from immuneACCESS and retained in-frame rearrangements with V and J assigned. These tables miss some clones; where compared with another copy, unresolved V genes account for less than half of the shortfall, and the remainder is unexplained. This sample is represented by a few hundred thousand clones; around an eighth of them were singletons. Less than 0.02% of the sample goes to the ten largest clones. The sample was naive CD4+ T cells from blood. This specimen's cell subset or site label, interpreted: true naive CD4+ T cells. The receptor source for this set is a man aged 25-45 years with type 1 diabetes.

This clone was recorded a few times. This chain's CDR3 is CASSSGDPGEQYF. CDR3 nucleotides: TGTGCCAGCTCCTCAGGGGACCCTGGCGAGCAGTACTTC. The chain combines TRBV18 with TRBJ2-7; D is possibly TRBD1 (6 bases). Trimming stripped 6 bases from V and 6 bases from J, with 15 bases between. This CDR3 comprises 13 residues. The germline V gene has CDR1 KGHSH and CDR2 LQKENI.

This clone was counted between two and nine times. The chain has TRBV7-2 and TRBJ2-7; weak D call: TRBD2 (5 bases). Germline V lookup: CDR1 SGHTA, CDR2 FQGNSA. The V and J ends lost 3 bases and 3 bases respectively, with 12 bases between them. CDR3 size: 14 residues. CDR3 amino acids: CASSFLRTFYEQYF. CDR3 sequence (DNA): TGTGCCAGCAGCTTCCTCCGGACTTTCTACGAGCAGTACTTC.

This clone showed up just a few times. The CDR3 DNA sequence: TGTGCCAGTAGTACTATGAGGCAGGGGGGCAATCAGCCCCAGCATTTT. Translating gives CASSTMRQGGNQPQHF. This sequence joins TRBV19 and TRBJ1-5, with 7 bases lining up with TRBD1. This CDR3 region has 16 residues. The germline V gene encodes CDR1 LNHDA and CDR2 SQIVND (reference sequence). The ends lost 4 bases at V and 2 bases at J; junction bases unmatched: 8.

J is TRBJ2-1 and V is TRBV2, with a possible D match to TRBD1 (5 bases). Germline-derived CDR1 and CDR2 are SNHLY and FYNNEI. V lost 4 bases and J 15 bases, leaving 10 bases between the germline ends. The CDR3 consists of 10 residues. The CDR3 here is CASSVGELFF. Written as DNA, the CDR3 is TGTGCCAGCAGTGTAGGGGAACTGTTCTTC.

This chain links TRBV9 with TRBJ2-5, with a possible D match to TRBD1 (6 bases). There are 14 residues in the CDR3. The germline CDR1 and CDR2 sequences are SGDLS and YYNGEE. Between the trimmed V and J ends, which lost 5 bases and 1 base, there was a span of 12 bases. CDR3 DNA sequence: TGTGCCAGCAGTTCGACAGGTTTCCAAGAGACCCAGTACTTC. Its translation: CASSSTGFQETQYF.

This clone has only a few counts. V is TRBV21-1 and J is TRBJ2-4; the table names TRBD2, a call not compared with the DNA. TRBV21-1 is flagged as a pseudogene. The CDR3 covers 16 residues. The CDR3: CASSSDGGIAKNIQYF. CDR3 in DNA: TGTGCCAGCAGCTCGGACGGGGGGATAGCCAAAAACATTCAGTACTTC.

This rearrangement joins TRBV5-4 to TRBJ2-2; D remains unclear. Germline CDR1 and CDR2: SGHNT and YYREEE (reference sequence). The CDR3 spans 16 residues. Trimming removed 4 bases from V and 0 bases from J, with 13 bases in between. The CDR3 DNA reads as TGTGCCAGCAGCCCGTTGGCCCCAGCGAACACCGGGGAGCTGTTTTTT. Translating gives CASSPLAPANTGELFF.

This clone showed up just a few times. The rearrangement uses TRBV15 and TRBJ2-2; D is unresolved. CDR1 is LNHNV and CDR2 is YYDKDF in the germline V gene (reference sequence). The CDR3 extends over 12 amino acids. V was cut by 8 bases and J by 6 bases, with 10 bases left in between. CDR3 sequence: CATSAVAGELFF. The CDR3 DNA sequence: TGTGCCACCTCCGCGGTAGCCGGGGAGCTGTTTTTT. Using reference TRBV15 and TRBJ2-2 for the parts outside the CDR3, the full variable domain is DAMVIQNPRYQVTQFGKPVTLSCSQTLNHNVMYWYQQKSSQAPKLLFHYYDKDFNNEADTPDNFQSRRPNTSFCFLDIRSPGLGDTAMYLCATSAVAGELFFGEGSRLTVL.

This clone was recorded a few times. The gene calls are TRBV28 and TRBJ1-1; D is unclear. This CDR3 region has 12 residues. Germline lookup yields CDR1 MDHEN and CDR2 SYDVKM. The V and J ends lost 3 bases and 11 bases respectively, with 13 bases between them. The CDR3 nucleotides read TGTGCCAGCAGTTTTTCCAGGAAGAGTGCTTTCTTT. This gives the protein CASSFSRKSAFF.

This chain joins TRBV29-1 and TRBJ2-1; no reliable D call. Trimming left V 1 base short and J 4 bases short, with 8 bases between. The CDR3 loop spans 13 amino acids. Looked up from germline, CDR1 is SQVTM and CDR2 is ANQGSEA. DNA of the CDR3: TGCAGCGTTGAAGTCTTCAGTTACAATGAGCAGTTCTTC. Protein sequence: CSVEVFSYNEQFF.

This clone has more than one count but fewer than ten. The chain links TRBV7-9 to TRBJ2-3; 10 bases map to TRBD2. The CDR3 is made up of 15 amino acids. Germline V gene sequence: CDR1 SEHNR, CDR2 FQNEAQ (reference sequence). The V segment lost 5 bases and the J segment 1 base; nucleotides outside the gene matches: 3. CDR3 protein: CASSTGTSGTDTQYF. The CDR3 DNA sequence: TGTGCCAGCAGCACCGGGACTAGCGGCACAGATACGCAGTATTTT.

V usage is TRBV6-4 and J usage is TRBJ1-2; D is undetermined. Deletions cut 4 bases from V and 7 bases from J, with 19 bases between. Looked up from germline, CDR1 is MRHNA and CDR2 is SNTAGT. The CDR3 extends over 15 amino acids. CDR3 loop: CASSAQARGHSGYTF. In nucleotides, the CDR3 is TGTGCCAGCAGTGCCCAAGCCCGAGGGCATTCTGGCTACACCTTC.

This clone has a single count. V and J are TRBV2 and TRBJ2-7; possibly TRBD2 for D (5 bases). The CDR3 spans 14 residues. Trimming pared 10 bases from V and 3 bases from J, leaving 19 bases between. CDR1 is SNHLY, CDR2 FYNNEI, per germline. The CDR3 nucleotides are TGTGCCACCGCACCCCCCTTAGGGAGCTACGAGCAGTACTTC. It translates to CATAPPLGSYEQYF.

This clone was seen more than once but under ten times. V is TRBV7-2 and J is TRBJ2-1; possible D gene TRBD2, 6 bases. Trimming removed 3 bases at V and 7 bases at J, with 13 bases between. This CDR3 comprises 14 residues. Germline CDR1 reads SGHTA; CDR2 reads FQGNSA. CDR3 residues: CASSFMPLANEQFF. DNA of the CDR3: TGTGCCAGCAGCTTTATGCCCCTAGCGAATGAGCAGTTCTTC.

This clone turned up a few times. The chain has TRBV18 and TRBJ2-7; the D gene is possibly TRBD1 (6 bases). This CDR3 is built from 13 residues. Germline V CDR1 and CDR2: KGHSH, LQKENI. V gave up 4 bases and J gave up 3 bases, with 10 bases separating them. DNA for the CDR3: TGTGCCAGCTCACTCGGACAGTTCTACGAGCAGTACTTC. Its translation is CASSLGQFYEQYF. The full variable domain, completed using reference TRBV18 and TRBJ2-7, is NAGVMQNPRHLVRRRGQEARLRCSPMKGHSHVYWYRQLPEEGLKFMVYLQKENIIDESGMPKERFSAEFPKEGPSILRIQQVVRGDSAAYFCASSLGQFYEQYFGPGTRLTVT.

The chain recombines TRBV30 with TRBJ2-2, with a possible D match to TRBD2 (6 bases). Germline V gene data show CDR1 as GTSNPN and CDR2 as SVGIG (reference sequence). CDR3 length: 14 amino acids. Between the trimmed V and J ends, which lost 2 bases and 7 bases, there was a span of 14 bases. As DNA, the CDR3 is TGTGCCTGGAGTCGATCTAGCGAGGGCGGGGAGCTGTTTTTT. Its protein is CAWSRSSEGGELFF.

Only a few counts were recorded for this clone. V is TRBV7-8 and J is TRBJ2-1, with TRBD2 matching over 7 bases. This CDR3 has 15 amino acids. CDR1 and CDR2 (germline): SGHVS, FQNEAQ. Trimming at V came to 5 bases and at J to 8 bases, leaving 12 bases not matched to a gene. CDR3: CASSPPGGGRDEQFF. DNA for the CDR3: TGTGCCAGCAGCCCCCCTGGGGGGGGACGTGATGAGCAGTTCTTC.

This clone turned up a few times. V gene TRBV4-2 combines with J gene TRBJ2-5, with TRBD2 identical over 8 bases. The germline V gene has CDR1 LGHNA and CDR2 YNFKEQ. The J segment lost 4 bases and the V segment lost 0 bases, leaving 7 bases of the junction unmatched. The CDR3 length is 16 residues. This chain's CDR3 is CASSQERGLAGETQYF. The CDR3 bases are TGTGCCAGCAGCCAAGAAAGAGGGCTAGCGGGAGAGACCCAGTACTTC.

A few counts support this clone. The chain joins TRBV5-6 to TRBJ2-7; a weak D match, TRBD2 (6 bases). The CDR3 contains 13 residues. From germline, CDR1 is SGHDT and CDR2 YYEEEE. The V gene lost 3 bases and the J gene lost 3 bases, with 10 bases spanning the gap. The CDR3: CASSSPGVYEQYF. The CDR3 DNA reads TGTGCCAGCAGCTCCCCGGGGGTCTACGAGCAGTACTTC. The entire variable domain, with the rest obtained from reference TRBV5-6 and TRBJ2-7, is as follows: DAGVTQSPTHLIKTRGQQVTLRCSPKSGHDTVSWYQQALGQGPQFIFQYYEEEERQRGNFPDRFSGHQFPNYSSELNVNALLLGDSALYLCASSSPGVYEQYFGPGTRLTVT.

V usage is TRBV19 and J usage is TRBJ1-5, with a tentative D call TRBD1 (5 bases). This CDR3 has 17 amino acids. Germline CDR1 is LNHDA and CDR2 is SQIVND (reference sequence). V lost 3 bases to trimming and J lost 4 bases, with 19 bases between them. The CDR3 DNA is TGTGCCAGTAGTATGCAGTTCCGGGCAGGGAGGAATCAGCCCCAGCATTTT. Protein: CASSMQFRAGRNQPQHF.

The chain employs TRBV2 and TRBJ2-3, with 11 bases aligning to TRBD2. Germline V CDR1 and CDR2: SNHLY, FYNNEI. This CDR3 comprises 15 residues. Trimming took 4 bases from V and 2 from J; bases not matched to a gene: 2. CDR3 residues: CASSGLAGPTDTQYF. The CDR3 bases are TGTGCCAGCAGTGGACTAGCGGGACCCACAGATACGCAGTATTTT.

The chain employs TRBV7-3 and TRBJ2-1, with 10 nucleotides matching TRBD1. The V segment lost 5 bases and the J segment 6 bases; nucleotides outside the gene matches: 1. CDR3 length: 13 residues. CDR1 SGHTA and CDR2 FQGTGA come from the germline V gene. Here the CDR3 reads CASSRTGGNEQFF. The CDR3 DNA reads TGTGCCAGCAGCCGGACAGGGGGCAATGAGCAGTTCTTC.

J is TRBJ1-5 and V is TRBV4-1; the D gene is possibly TRBD1 (6 bases). The V gene's germline CDR1 is MGHRA and CDR2 YSYEKL. Trimming cost V 1 base and J 4 bases, with 14 bases left between them. CDR3 length equals 16 residues. DNA for the CDR3: TGCGCCAGCAGCCAAGGGTTCGACAGGTCTAATCAGCCCCAGCATTTT. Translating it yields CASSQGFDRSNQPQHF.

DNA for the CDR3: TGTGCCAGCAGCTTCAGGGGTGAGACCCAGTACTTC. It translates to CASSFRGETQYF. The chain links TRBV7-9 to TRBJ2-5; D might be TRBD1 (6 bases). Trimming took 3 bases from V and 5 from J, leaving 7 bases between them. Germline V CDR1 and CDR2: SEHNR, FQNEAQ (reference sequence). This CDR3 has 12 residues.

This clone was detected only a few times. The J gene is TRBJ2-1, the V gene TRBV9; D not resolved. The CDR3 has 13 amino acids. Germline V CDR1 and CDR2: SGDLS, YYNGEE. With 0 bases removed from V and 8 bases from J, the gap between germline ends came to 9 bases. The CDR3 region has the DNA TGTGCCAGCAGCGTAGCGGTAGAGGATGAGCAGTTCTTC. This codes for CASSVAVEDEQFF.

The CDR3 region is CATSRDPQNNEQFF. CDR3 nucleotides: TGTGCCACCAGCAGAGACCCACAAAACAATGAGCAGTTCTTC. V gene TRBV15 combines with J gene TRBJ2-1; unclear D gene. Germline CDR1 LNHNV, CDR2 YYDKDF (reference sequence). This CDR3 spans 14 amino acids. The V end lost 0 bases, the J end lost 5 bases, and 8 bases lay between the germline ends.

This clone was picked up a small number of times. This chain joins TRBV4-3 and TRBJ2-5; D uncertain. This CDR3 has 16 amino acids. The V gene lost 1 base and the J gene lost 2 bases, with 14 bases spanning the gap. Germline loops: CDR1 LGHNA, CDR2 YSLEER. The DNA of the CDR3 is TGCGCCAGCAGCCAAGGTATAAACAGTGCACAAGAGACCCAGTACTTC. This encodes CASSQGINSAQETQYF.

The chain joins TRBV27 to TRBJ1-1; 12 nucleotides align to TRBD1. Germline V gene data show CDR1 as MNHEY and CDR2 as SMNVEV (reference sequence). CDR3 length equals 17 residues. After removal of 6 bases from V and 1 base from J, the junction contained 9 bases not matched to a gene. CDR3 nucleotide sequence: TGTGCCAGCAGACCCTGGGGACAGGGGGCCCCGAACACTGAAGCTTTCTTT. Translating gives CASRPWGQGAPNTEAFF.

This clone was recorded a few times. The V call is TRBV19, the J call TRBJ2-3, with D perhaps TRBD2 (6 bases). The CDR3 extends over 14 amino acids. The V and J ends lost 5 bases and 3 bases respectively, with 12 bases between them. Per the germline V gene, CDR1 is LNHDA and CDR2 is SQIVND (reference sequence). CDR3 residues: CASSVLGGTDTQYF. The CDR3 nucleotides read TGTGCCAGTAGTGTCTTAGGAGGGACAGATACGCAGTATTTT.

This clone turned up a few times. The gene calls are TRBV13 and TRBJ2-1; D unresolved. The V gene lost 5 bases and the J gene lost 7 bases, with 3 bases spanning the gap. Germline values: CDR1 PRHDT, CDR2 FYEKMQ (reference sequence). CDR3 length: 10 residues. In DNA, the CDR3 is TGTGCCAGCAGCATAAATGAGCAGTTCTTC. This translates into CASSINEQFF.

The chain links TRBV7-9 to TRBJ2-1, with D unresolved. V was shortened by 2 bases and J by 7 bases, with 6 bases between the two germline ends. The CDR3 is 12 amino acids. Germline CDR1 SEHNR, CDR2 FQNEAQ (reference sequence). The CDR3 DNA reads as TGTGCCAGCAGCTTAATAGAGAATGAGCAGTTCTTC. Protein sequence: CASSLIENEQFF.

CDR3 in DNA: TGTGCCAGCAGCTTATGGGGACAGGGCCACGGGGGCTACACCTTC. Its translation is CASSLWGQGHGGYTF. The chain has TRBV7-2 and TRBJ1-2; TRBD1 matches at 9 bases. CDR1 and CDR2 (germline): SGHTA, FQGNSA. V shed 2 bases and J 8 bases; nucleotides not matched to a gene: 9. The CDR3 sequence is 15 residues long.